This T cell receptor beta chain comes out of a study of blood T cell repertoires in COVID-19. The CDR3 totals 16 residues. Germline V gene lookup returns CDR1 MNHNY and CDR2 SVGAGI (reference sequence). V shed 4 bases, J shed 3 bases, and the junction held 6 bases outside the gene matches. Seattle researchers signed up patients amid active infection and tracked them longitudinally. The repertoire was sequenced with immunoSEQ multiplex PCR; TCRdb's copy has only in-frame clones and lacks some. The sample includes approximately 250,000 clones, approximately 85% of them seen just once. This receptor was identified in a man aged 50 or older with COVID-19, enrolled during active disease. This chain links TRBV6-6 with TRBJ1-6; TRBD1 matches 7 bases. Sequencing was done on a sample of peripheral blood. This CDR3 reads CASSWDRDSYNSPLHF. In nucleotides, the CDR3 is TGTGCCAGCAGTTGGGACCGGGACAGCTATAATTCACCCCTCCACTTT.